This TCR beta chain was retrieved from a study of CD8 T cells in Susac syndrome. TEMRA cells were FACS-enriched, while CD8+ and CD4+ T cells were negatively isolated. Note on this clonotype: The antigen is undetermined.

Trimming stripped 1 base from V and 0 bases from J, with 3 bases between. The germline V gene encodes CDR1 SGHTA and CDR2 FQGTGA. The CDR3 has 13 amino acids. The RNA, about 0.45 to 1 ug, was put through reverse transcription using random hexamers. The TCR beta CDR3 was amplified by immunoSEQ multiplex PCR across 54 Vbeta, 13 Jbeta. TCRdb re-called the immunoSEQ multiplex PCR reads with MiXCR, one entry per CDR3 protein. The sample holds 150,000 to 200,000 distinct CDR3 sequences; 90% to 95% are singletons and the top ten take over 0.11%. General study points: A relatively small number of individuals underwent TCR sequencing and HLA analysis.

This sequence joins TRBV7-3 and TRBJ1-1; no firm D call. This receptor was identified in a human donor in good health. The sample consisted of CD4+ T cells from PBMCs. DNA for the CDR3: TGTGCCAGCAGCTTAAGAATGAACACTGAAGCTTTCTTT. It is translated as CASSLRMNTEAFF. The full variable domain, rest sourced from reference TRBV7-3 and TRBJ1-1, is GAGVSQTPSNKVTEKGKYVELRCDPISGHTALYWYRQSLGQGPEFLIYFQGTGAADDSGLPNDRFFAVRPEGSVSTLKIQRTERGDSAVYLCASSLRMNTEAFFGQGTRLTVV.